The clone carrying this TCR beta chain was recorded many times. Using its own MiXCR run on the 5' RACE reads, TCRdb lists one record per CDR3 protein. The sample has approximately 30,000 distinct CDR3 sequences; roughly 3.7% are singletons. V dropped 1 base and J dropped 7 bases, with 14 bases sitting between them. The CDR3 has 14 residues. Germline CDR1 reads SGHRS; CDR2 reads YFSETQ. This entry belongs to a study of neurological immune-mediated disorders. The chain employs TRBV5-1 and TRBJ1-2; maybe TRBD1 (5 bases). Sequencing used CD4+ T cells from blood. The source is a woman in her thirties or forties in good health. The CDR3 protein is CASSLLGDSVGYTF. The CDR3, as DNA: TGCGCCAGCAGCTTGTTGGGGGATTCGGTTGGCTACACCTTC.